The 21 T cell receptor beta chains presented below share a single source sample, sequenced in a study of blood T cell repertoires in COVID-19. The data were produced by immunoSEQ multiplex PCR, yet TCRdb's version contains in-frame clones alone and is incomplete. The sample lists some 150,000 clones; around 83% were seen once. The material sequenced was PBMCs or T cells enriched from blood (not recorded which). The receptor source for this set is a man aged 45-65 years who had recovered from COVID-19.

J is TRBJ1-2 and V is TRBV5-4; 8 nucleotides agree with TRBD1. Germline V gives CDR1 SGHNT, CDR2 YYREEE (reference sequence). V was clipped by 3 bases and J by 2 bases; unmatched bases: 3. The CDR3 is 14 amino acids. The CDR3 region is CASSSGTGNYGYTF. The CDR3 DNA follows: TGTGCCAGCAGCTCCGGGACAGGAAACTATGGCTACACCTTC. The full variable domain, its missing parts supplied by reference TRBV5-4 and TRBJ1-2, is ETGVTQSPTHLIKTRGQQVTLRCSSQSGHNTVSWYQQALGQGPQFIFQYYREEENGRGNFPPRFSGLQFPNYSSELNVNALELDDSALYLCASSSGTGNYGYTFGSGTRLTVV.

This clone was recorded at least ten times. Other DNA variants within this sample encode the same CDR3. The V gene is TRBV4-1, the J gene TRBJ2-3, with 15 positions matching TRBD2. V lost 4 bases to trimming and J lost 5 bases; unmatched junction nucleotides: 4. The CDR3 contains 16 residues. Germline values: CDR1 MGHRA, CDR2 YSYEKL. CDR3 region: CASSRTSGGAEDTQYF. CDR3 nucleotides: TGCGCCAGCAGCCGGACTAGCGGGGGGGCAGAAGATACGCAGTATTTT.

This chain connects TRBV19 to TRBJ2-1, with 12 bases that match TRBD2. Looked up from germline, CDR1 is LNHDA and CDR2 is SQIVND (reference sequence). Trimming cost V 3 bases and J 2 bases; bases outside gene matches: 8. The CDR3 has 18 residues. CDR3 protein: CASSMGHRLAGAYNEQFF. The DNA for the CDR3 is TGTGCCAGTAGTATGGGGCATCGACTAGCGGGGGCCTACAATGAGCAGTTCTTC. The entire variable domain, with the rest obtained from reference TRBV19 and TRBJ2-1, is as follows: DGGITQSPKYLFRKEGQNVTLSCEQNLNHDAMYWYRQDPGQGLRLIYYSQIVNDFQKGDIAEGYSVSREKKESFPLTVTSAQKNPTAFYLCASSMGHRLAGAYNEQFFGPGTRLTVL.

The chain uses TRBV19 and TRBJ1-6, with 8 bases lining up with TRBD1. V lost 7 bases, J lost 9 bases, and 8 bases stayed unmatched. The length of the CDR3 is 14 residues. Germline V CDR1 and CDR2: LNHDA, SQIVND (reference sequence). CDR3 residues: CASTNDRGGSPLHF. CDR3 DNA: TGTGCCAGTACCAACGACAGGGGAGGTTCACCCCTCCACTTT.

The rearrangement joins TRBV5-1 to TRBJ1-1; no definite D call. In germline, CDR1 is SGHRS, CDR2 YFSETQ. The CDR3 loop spans 14 amino acids. The ends were cut back, 0 bases at V and 1 base at J, with 7 bases in the middle. CDR3: CASSLGQRNTEAFF. The DNA of the CDR3 is TGCGCCAGCAGCTTGGGACAACGGAACACTGAAGCTTTCTTT.

The gene calls are TRBV27 and TRBJ1-2; 10 bases line up with TRBD1. The J segment lost 4 bases and the V segment lost 6 bases, leaving 8 bases of the junction unmatched. The CDR3 is 15 amino acids. Germline-derived CDR1 and CDR2 are MNHEY and SMNVEV (reference sequence). This CDR3 reads CASRVPGQGSYGYTF. For the CDR3, the DNA is TGTGCCAGCAGAGTCCCGGGACAGGGGTCCTATGGCTACACCTTC.

The CDR3 sequence: CASSPGTGGSASSGNTIYF. Here the CDR3 DNA reads TGTGCCAGCAGCCCCGGGACAGGGGGCTCGGCCAGCTCTGGAAACACCATATATTTT. The rearrangement links TRBV5-8 to TRBJ1-3, with 12 nucleotides matching TRBD1. CDR3 length equals 19 residues. Trimming took 4 bases from V and 0 from J; bases not matched to a gene: 11. Germline loops: CDR1 SGHTS, CDR2 YDEGEE.

This chain uses TRBV11-3 with TRBJ2-1; the match to TRBD1 covers 11 bases. Germline values: CDR1 SGHNT, CDR2 YENEEA. The CDR3 contains 17 residues. J lost 4 bases, V lost 3 bases, and 8 bases had no gene match. CDR3 sequence: CASSLGVGQGDYNEQFF. The CDR3 DNA sequence: TGTGCCAGCAGCTTGGGGGTGGGACAGGGGGATTACAATGAGCAGTTCTTC.

The chain carries TRBV4-1 and TRBJ1-5; unclear D gene. Germline CDR1 MGHRA, CDR2 YSYEKL. This CDR3 has 15 amino acids. V gave up 0 bases and J gave up 4 bases, with 10 bases separating them. In DNA, the CDR3 is TGCGCCAGCAGCCAAGATCCCAGGAATAATCAGCCCCAGCATTTT. Amino acid sequence: CASSQDPRNNQPQHF.

The gene calls are TRBV27 and TRBJ1-3, with TRBD1 as a possible D gene (5 bases). Deletions cut 6 bases from V and 1 base from J, with 16 bases between. CDR1 MNHEY and CDR2 SMNVEV come from the germline V gene (reference sequence). The CDR3 has 16 amino acids. CDR3 in amino acids: CASRPSGWVSGNTIYF. The CDR3 DNA reads TGTGCCAGCAGGCCATCAGGGTGGGTTTCTGGAAACACCATATATTTT.

V gene TRBV29-1 combines with J gene TRBJ2-4; unclear D gene. V lost 4 bases, J lost 3 bases, and 16 bases lay in between. Germline-derived CDR1 and CDR2 are SQVTM and ANQGSEA. This CDR3 spans 15 amino acids. CDR3 DNA: TGCAGCGTTGTCCGCGGTGGCGGAAACAAAAACATTCAGTACTTC. The encoded protein is CSVVRGGGNKNIQYF.

The chain recombines TRBV5-1 with TRBJ1-6; 12 positions agree with TRBD1. Germline CDR1 reads SGHRS; CDR2 reads YFSETQ. Trimming took 0 bases from V and 7 from J; bases not matched to a gene: 2. There are 16 residues in the CDR3. The DNA of the CDR3 is TGCGCCAGCAGCTTGGACGGGACAGGGGGCAATTCACCCCTCCACTTT. The encoded protein is CASSLDGTGGNSPLHF.

CDR3 sequence reads: CASSWGQGSSGNTIYF. In nucleotides, the CDR3 is TGTGCCAGCAGCTGGGGACAGGGGAGCTCTGGAAACACCATATATTTT. The chain combines TRBV5-6 with TRBJ1-3, with 10 nucleotides matching TRBD1. This CDR3 is 16 amino acids long. The V gene's germline CDR1 is SGHDT and CDR2 YYEEEE. V trimming: 3 bases; J trimming: 0 bases; junction bases outside the gene matches: 3.

This clone was detected only a few times. The gene calls are TRBV6-5 and TRBJ2-2, with a possible D match to TRBD2 (5 bases). CDR1 is MNHEY and CDR2 is SVGAGI in the germline V gene. This CDR3 is built from 14 residues. The ends were cut back, 6 bases at V and 4 bases at J, with 12 bases in the middle. CDR3 amino acids: CASRDPGFTGELFF. The CDR3 DNA sequence: TGTGCCAGCAGGGACCCGGGATTCACCGGGGAGCTGTTTTTT.

V usage is TRBV6-5 and J usage is TRBJ1-2; the match to TRBD1 covers 10 bases. The CDR3 sequence is 13 residues long. V trimming: 6 bases; J trimming: 8 bases; junction bases outside the gene matches: 6. The germline V gene has CDR1 MNHEY and CDR2 SVGAGI. CDR3 region: CASSTGTGVGYTF. As DNA, the CDR3 is TGTGCCAGCAGCACCGGGACAGGGGTAGGCTACACCTTC.

The genes are TRBV9 and TRBJ2-3; tentative D call: TRBD1 (5 bases). V lost 4 bases and J 2 bases, leaving 20 bases between the germline ends. The CDR3 contains 17 residues. CDR1 is SGDLS, CDR2 YYNGEE, per germline. This chain's CDR3 is CASSLGARPMITDTQYF. As DNA, the CDR3 is TGTGCCAGCAGCCTAGGGGCCAGGCCAATGATCACAGATACGCAGTATTTT.

V and J are TRBV14 and TRBJ2-1; 11 bases agree with TRBD2. This CDR3 spans 19 amino acids. Germline values: CDR1 SGHDN, CDR2 FVKESK. V was clipped by 0 bases and J by 2 bases; unmatched bases: 9. The CDR3 sequence: CASSQEPTSGGSAYNEQFF. For the CDR3, the DNA is TGTGCCAGCAGCCAAGAACCTACTAGCGGGGGTTCTGCCTACAATGAGCAGTTCTTC.

The rearrangement joins TRBV18 to TRBJ1-6; 7 bases map to TRBD1. The CDR3 covers 16 residues. After removal of 4 bases from V and 5 bases from J, the junction contained 8 bases not matched to a gene. Per the germline V gene, CDR1 is KGHSH and CDR2 is LQKENI. The CDR3 loop reads CASSLSRQGDNSPLHF. In DNA form, the CDR3 reads TGTGCCAGCTCACTCAGCCGACAGGGAGATAATTCACCCCTCCACTTT.

V is TRBV6-1 and J is TRBJ2-1; D possibly corresponds to TRBD1 (6 bases). CDR1 is MNHNS, CDR2 SASEGT, per germline. Between the trimmed V and J ends, which lost 1 base and 3 bases, there was a span of 7 bases. The CDR3 covers 14 residues. In DNA, the CDR3 is TGTGCCAGCAGTGAAGGGACAGTCTACAATGAGCAGTTCTTC. As protein: CASSEGTVYNEQFF.

The chain combines TRBV4-2 with TRBJ1-2, with D unclear. The V gene's germline CDR1 is LGHNA and CDR2 YNFKEQ. Trimming shortened V by 4 bases and J by 7 bases, and 7 bases separated the two germline ends. The CDR3 spans 11 residues. The chain's CDR3 is CASSLEGGYTF. CDR3 DNA sequence: TGTGCCAGCAGCCTCGAGGGTGGCTACACCTTC.

Points on this clone: The junction shows a germline mismatch at one end, possibly a read error. The V gene is TRBV2, the J gene TRBJ2-3; D is ambiguous. This CDR3 is 14 amino acids long. Germline-derived CDR1 and CDR2 are SNHLY and FYNNEI. CDR3 nucleotides: TGTGCCAGCAGGGAAGTTAATAGCATAGATACGCAGTATTTT. It encodes CASREVNSIDTQYF.